One and the same sample provided the 24 T cell receptor beta chains below, sequenced in a study of T cell responses to AZD1222 COVID-19 vaccine. TCRdb's table, derived via immunoSEQ multiplex PCR, lists solely in-frame clones and lacks some. The sample includes roughly 98,000 clones, roughly 90% seen only once; the top ten take roughly 15%. The input for sequencing was peripheral blood, taken 28 days after the second AZD1222 dose. Source of these receptors: an adult who received the AZD1222 COVID-19 vaccine.

This clone was detected once. CDR3 bases: TGTGCCATCAGTGAGCTAGCGGGATCTGTCAATGAGCAGTTCTTC. It specifies CAISELAGSVNEQFF. The chain uses TRBV10-3 and TRBJ2-1, with TRBD2 matching over 9 bases. Germline lookup yields CDR1 ENHRY and CDR2 SYGVKD. The CDR3 extends over 15 amino acids. The V gene end was trimmed by 2 bases and the J gene end by 6 bases; junction bases not matched to a gene: 5.

CDR3 sequence reads: CASSPRSGGADGYTF. CDR3 nucleotide sequence: TGTGCCAGCTCACCCCGGTCAGGGGGTGCTGACGGCTACACCTTC. The chain employs TRBV18 and TRBJ1-2; 7 nucleotides agree with TRBD1. Germline V gives CDR1 KGHSH, CDR2 LQKENI. J lost 8 bases, V lost 3 bases, and 12 bases had no gene match. This CDR3 spans 15 amino acids.

The gene calls are TRBV27 and TRBJ1-3, with D hard to call. Germline CDR1 reads MNHEY; CDR2 reads SMNVEV (reference sequence). The CDR3 contains 16 residues. Trimming removed 5 bases from V and 0 bases from J, with 14 bases in between. The DNA for the CDR3 is TGTGCCAGCAGTCAGGAGCCACCAGTCTCTGGAAACACCATATATTTT. Amino acids: CASSQEPPVSGNTIYF.

This chain connects TRBV11-2 to TRBJ1-4; perhaps TRBD1 as D (5 bases). The CDR3 is made up of 13 amino acids. The V and J ends lost 2 bases and 9 bases respectively, with 10 bases between them. Per germline, CDR1 SGHAT and CDR2 FQNNGV. The CDR3 reads CASSLNRGQKLFF. The CDR3 coding sequence is TGTGCCAGCAGCTTAAACCGGGGCCAAAAACTGTTTTTT. Filled out from reference TRBV11-2 and TRBJ1-4, the complete variable domain reads EAGVAQSPRYKIIEKRQSVAFWCNPISGHATLYWYQQILGQGPKLLIQFQNNGVVDDSQLPKDRFSAERLKGVDSTLKIQPAKLEDSAVYLCASSLNRGQKLFFGSGTQLSVL.

The genes are TRBV28 and TRBJ1-5; D gene unclear. The CDR3 loop spans 16 amino acids. CDR1 MDHEN and CDR2 SYDVKM come from the germline V gene. V was trimmed by 4 bases and J by 3 bases, leaving 16 bases between them. The CDR3 DNA reads TGTGCCAGCAGTTCTCGGGGTGGTCAATCCAATCAGCCCCAGCATTTT. Translated: CASSSRGGQSNQPQHF.

The genes are TRBV5-6 and TRBJ1-2; D is uncertain. Germline CDR1 and CDR2: SGHDT and YYEEEE. The CDR3 runs 13 residues. V lost 1 base to trimming and J lost 1 base, with 5 bases between them. CDR3 sequence: CASSLTVNYGYTF. The DNA for the CDR3 is TGTGCCAGCAGCTTGACAGTTAACTATGGCTACACCTTC.

The rearrangement joins TRBV6-5 to TRBJ1-3; D is uncertain. CDR3 size: 15 residues. Germline V gene sequence: CDR1 MNHEY, CDR2 SVGAGI. V lost 5 bases to trimming and J lost 0 bases, with 11 bases between them. CDR3 nucleotides: TGTGCCAGCAGTCCATACACCGTCTCTGGAAACACCATATATTTT. Residues: CASSPYTVSGNTIYF.

This clone was seen just once. The rearrangement joins TRBV29-1 to TRBJ1-2; D gene ambiguous. The CDR3 length is 11 residues. Germline CDR1 reads SQVTM; CDR2 reads ANQGSEA. V lost 8 bases and J lost 4, with 11 bases in between. In nucleotides, the CDR3 is TGCAGCCTAGAAGCAGGCTATGGCTACACCTTC. As protein: CSLEAGYGYTF.

This CDR3 is CASSAGWTYSTNEKLFF. The CDR3 DNA reads as TGTGCCAGCAGCGCCGGTTGGACGTACTCAACTAATGAAAAACTGTTTTTT. The chain employs TRBV7-9 and TRBJ1-4; D call uncertain. With 5 bases removed from V and 0 bases from J, the gap between germline ends came to 16 bases. The germline V gene has CDR1 SEHNR and CDR2 FQNEAQ (reference sequence). The length of the CDR3 is 17 residues.

The rearrangement uses TRBV6-5 and TRBJ2-7; 9 bases line up with TRBD1. The CDR3 loop spans 14 amino acids. The V gene's germline CDR1 is MNHEY and CDR2 SVGAGI. V shed 5 bases and J 5 bases; nucleotides not matched to a gene: 7. The CDR3 DNA follows: TGTGCCAGCAGTCACGGGACAGGGTCTCACGAGCAGTACTTC. It specifies CASSHGTGSHEQYF.

The genes are TRBV7-8 and TRBJ1-2; no firm D call. Germline V gives CDR1 SGHVS, CDR2 FQNEAQ. The CDR3 has 13 amino acids. V was clipped by 7 bases and J by 2 bases, with 11 bases between them. The CDR3 is CASNTGLNYGYTF. As DNA, the CDR3 is TGTGCCAGCAATACGGGTCTGAACTATGGCTACACCTTC.

The rearrangement links TRBV19 to TRBJ2-7, with TRBD1 as a possible D gene (6 bases). The CDR3 runs 15 residues. CDR1 and CDR2 (germline): LNHDA, SQIVND (reference sequence). V lost 5 bases, J lost 3 bases, and 17 bases lay in between. CDR3 DNA: TGTGCCAGTAGTGCAGATCAGGGGCAGCGCTACGAGCAGTACTTC. Residues: CASSADQGQRYEQYF. Filled out from reference TRBV19 and TRBJ2-7, the complete variable domain reads DGGITQSPKYLFRKEGQNVTLSCEQNLNHDAMYWYRQDPGQGLRLIYYSQIVNDFQKGDIAEGYSVSREKKESFPLTVTSAQKNPTAFYLCASSADQGQRYEQYFGPGTRLTVT.

V is TRBV30 and J is TRBJ1-5, with D perhaps TRBD1 (5 bases). This CDR3 region has 12 residues. Germline CDR1 and CDR2: GTSNPN and SVGIG (reference sequence). V was clipped by 5 bases and J by 7 bases, with 12 bases between them. CDR3 sequence reads: CAWSQEVQPQHF. CDR3 DNA: TGTGCCTGGTCACAGGAAGTCCAGCCCCAGCATTTT.

The rearrangement uses TRBV3-1 (or the pseudogene TRBV3-2) and TRBJ1-4; no definite D call. Trimming left V 8 bases short and J 5 bases short, with 12 bases between. This CDR3 has 13 amino acids. Germline V CDR1 and CDR2: LGHDT, YNNKEL (reference sequence). The CDR3 protein is CASGRRRNEKLFF. CDR3 coding DNA: TGTGCCAGCGGCAGGCGTAGGAATGAAAAACTGTTTTTT.

A word on this clone: This same CDR3 is encoded by further DNA sequences in the sample. The chain's CDR3 is CSVARGESTDTQYF. The DNA for the CDR3 is TGCAGCGTTGCCCGGGGGGAGAGCACAGATACGCAGTATTTT. The chain has TRBV29-1 and TRBJ2-3; 7 nucleotides match TRBD2. This CDR3 has 14 residues. Germline-derived CDR1 and CDR2 are SQVTM and ANQGSEA. Germline trimming cut 4 bases from V and 0 bases from J; bases unmatched to any gene: 4.

The V and J genes are TRBV19 and TRBJ2-1, with 7 nucleotides matching TRBD2. From germline, CDR1 is LNHDA and CDR2 SQIVND (reference sequence). There are 13 residues in the CDR3. Trimming removed 7 bases from V and 5 bases from J; junction bases left unmatched: 5. Here the CDR3 DNA reads TGTGCCAGTATGGGCGGGAGCCACAATGAGCAGTTCTTC. Protein: CASMGGSHNEQFF.

The V call is TRBV25-1, the J call TRBJ1-3; D uncertain. CDR3 size: 13 residues. From germline, CDR1 is MGHDK and CDR2 SYGVNS. Trimming cost V 7 bases and J 3 bases, with 10 bases left between them. This CDR3 is CASTLSGGNTIYF. The CDR3 DNA reads as TGTGCCAGCACCCTTAGCGGTGGAAACACCATATATTTT. The variable domain in full, with the rest retrieved from reference TRBV25-1 and TRBJ1-3, is EADIYQTPRYLVIGTGKKITLECSQTMGHDKMYWYQQDPGMELHLIHYSYGVNSTEKGDLSSESTVSRIRTEHFPLTLESARPSHTSQYLCASTLSGGNTIYFGEGSWLTVV.

The chain joins TRBV6-5 to TRBJ2-7, with 7 bases that match TRBD2. CDR1 is MNHEY and CDR2 is SVGAGI in the germline V gene. This CDR3 has 15 amino acids. J was trimmed by 2 bases and V by 7 bases; bases with no gene match: 11. The CDR3 DNA is TGTGCCAGCAACCCCGGCGGGGGAATGCCCTACGAGCAGTACTTC. Translation: CASNPGGGMPYEQYF.

The chain recombines TRBV5-1 with TRBJ2-7, with 8 bases aligning to TRBD1. Losses at the gene ends were 2 bases for V and 3 bases for J; bases not matched to a gene: 4. Germline CDR1 reads SGHRS; CDR2 reads YFSETQ. The CDR3 is 14 amino acids. CDR3 amino acids: CASSFQGANYEQYF. Written as DNA, the CDR3 is TGCGCCAGCAGCTTTCAGGGGGCCAACTACGAGCAGTACTTC.

This clone was seen a single time. The genes are TRBV2 and TRBJ2-5; D remains unclear. The length of the CDR3 is 11 residues. Looked up from germline, CDR1 is SNHLY and CDR2 is FYNNEI. V lost 7 bases, J lost 0 bases, and 3 bases lay in between. Written as DNA, the CDR3 is TGTGCCAGCATGTACCAAGAGACCCAGTACTTC. As protein: CASMYQETQYF.

The V and J genes are TRBV6-2 or TRBV6-3 and TRBJ1-2; 10 nucleotides agree with TRBD1. Germline V lookup: CDR1 MNHEY, CDR2 SVGEGT. V lost 2 bases and J lost 2; bases outside the gene matches: 5. The CDR3 is 16 residues long. Here the CDR3 DNA reads TGTGCCAGCAGTTACGGGACAGGGGATCGAAACTATGGCTACACCTTC. This codes for CASSYGTGDRNYGYTF.

The chain employs TRBV28 and TRBJ2-7; 11 nucleotides line up with TRBD2. CDR1 and CDR2 (germline): MDHEN, SYDVKM. Trimming took 3 bases from V and 2 from J; bases not matched to a gene: 9. The CDR3 runs 17 residues. The chain's CDR3 is CASSFRALAGGTYEQYF. The CDR3 bases are TGTGCCAGCAGTTTCCGTGCCCTAGCGGGAGGTACCTACGAGCAGTACTTC. Full variable domain (rest looked up from reference TRBV28 and TRBJ2-7): DVKVTQSSRYLVKRTGEKVFLECVQDMDHENMFWYRQDPGLGLRLIYFSYDVKMKEKGDIPEGYSVSREKKERFSLILESASTNQTSMYLCASSFRALAGGTYEQYFGPGTRLTVT.

The chain is built from TRBV10-3 and TRBJ1-2; D call uncertain. V shed 8 bases and J shed 8 bases, with 15 bases lying between them. Germline V gene data show CDR1 as ENHRY and CDR2 as SYGVKD. The CDR3 is 12 residues long. The CDR3 sequence is CAISREGGGYTF. CDR3 nucleotides: TGTGCCATCTCTCGGGAAGGCGGGGGCTACACCTTC.

V usage is TRBV11-3 and J usage is TRBJ2-1; perhaps TRBD2 as D (5 bases). Germline V gene sequence: CDR1 SGHNT, CDR2 YENEEA. V shed 5 bases and J shed 7 bases, with 15 bases lying between them. This CDR3 comprises 14 residues. The CDR3 coding sequence is TGTGCCAGCAGCCAAGGACGCAGGAGGAATGAGCAGTTCTTC. Translating it yields CASSQGRRRNEQFF.